This T cell receptor beta chain was sequenced during a study of T cell changes during pregnancy in multiple sclerosis. Some clones are missing from TCRdb's copy, which holds only in-frame ones; the method was immunoSEQ multiplex PCR. The sample holds 35,000 to 45,000 clones, about nine tenths seen once. From germline, CDR1 is MGHDK and CDR2 SYGVNS. The V and J ends lost 9 bases and 9 bases, in that order; junction bases with no gene match: 11. The length of the CDR3 is 14 residues. The rearrangement uses TRBV25-1 and TRBJ2-1; 10 bases fit TRBD1. The sequencing here drew on CD4+ T cells from peripheral blood mononuclear cells, taken before pregnancy. This TCR derives from a female donor with multiple sclerosis, enrolled in a pregnancy study. In DNA, the CDR3 is TGTGCCAGTCGACAGGGGGCCATCAATGGTGAGCAGTTCTTC. Its translation is CASRQGAINGEQFF.